This TCR beta chain was found in a study of T cell responses to AZD1222 COVID-19 vaccine. This clone has a single count. Generated by immunoSEQ multiplex PCR, the TCRdb table keeps only in-frame clones and is missing some. The sample shows 150,000 to 200,000 clones, around 88% of them seen only once. The V and J ends lost 6 bases and 6 bases respectively, with 15 bases between them. The CDR3 consists of 13 residues. Germline V gives CDR1 MDHEN, CDR2 SYDVKM. The chain joins TRBV28 to TRBJ2-7, with D perhaps TRBD1 or TRBD2 (5 bases each). This TCR derives from an adult in good health. Specimen: peripheral blood, collected on day 0 of AZD1222 vaccination. In nucleotides, the CDR3 is TGTGCCAGCAGCTCCCCGGGGCGGCGCGAGCAGTACTTC. Its translation is CASSSPGRREQYF. The full variable domain, its missing parts supplied by reference TRBV28 and TRBJ2-7, is DVKVTQSSRYLVKRTGEKVFLECVQDMDHENMFWYRQDPGLGLRLIYFSYDVKMKEKGDIPEGYSVSREKKERFSLILESASTNQTSMYLCASSSPGRREQYFGPGTRLTVT.